This T cell receptor (beta chain) was documented in a study of cytomegalovirus exposure and HLA in healthy donors (dated by TCRdb to about 2017). The study in broad terms: According to an earlier analysis of several hundred of the donors, 150 million to 200 million T cells yielded roughly 110 million unique TCR beta sequences and 276 Gb of sequence data. In the later analysis, no new phenotypic data were used to find candidate immune exposures; instead, reliance was placed on TCR beta sequences and their occurrence across donors. To predict cytomegalovirus infection status, the study brought together high-throughput TCR immunosequencing, statistical association of individual TCRs with disease status, and machine learning. Because of strong linkage in the cohort, four or five DR-DQ haplotypes were treated as single units for association and clustering. Genome-wide SNP genotypes for about 65% of the roughly 670 donors were used in a later genetic analysis, which treated that subset as a discovery cohort. The study was designed to test whether signatures of past pathogen exposure could be identified by cataloging public T cell receptors. HLA typing covered class I and class II loci at four-digit resolution. Donor age, sex, ethnicity and CMV serostatus were collected together with the repertoire data. An earlier analysis of 450 to 750 of the donors used high-throughput TCR beta sequencing to judge whether each TCR beta V gene segment behaved as functional or pseudogenic. The number of donors typed differed by locus, with roughly 629-640 for A, B, C, DRB1 and DQB1, about 500 for DQA1, approximately 570 for DPA1, and approximately 470 for DPB1. Among a few hundred genotyped donors of the cohort, an average of approximately 240,000 unique TCR beta nucleotide sequences were sequenced per donor, about a sixth of them non-productive. A later analysis re-examined previously published TCR beta repertoires from hundreds of donors and added high-resolution HLA genotyping to investigate patterns of TCR occurrence. Approximately 330 gigabases of sequencing data and around 85 million unique TCR sequences made up an early release that covered several hundred HLA-typed donors. The study profiled the T cell repertoires of fewer than 850 subjects by immunosequencing and related them to cytomegalovirus serostatus. Along with the roughly 710-subject first cohort, a separate validation cohort of over 90 different subjects was used. The genetic ancestry cluster associated with self-reported Caucasian donors included over 80% of the roughly 390 genotyped donors. All discovery cohort repertoires had been generated on a single sequencing platform. Overall study outcomes, separate from this receptor: Because HLA typing was missing for some donors at each locus, association tests included only the typed subset. Assigning TCR associations to individual alleles was difficult when HLA alleles, especially DR and DQ, strongly co-occurred. The study gave a list of roughly 150 TCR beta chains associated with cytomegalovirus. A further reported finding was that TCR beta sequences accurately predicted the HLA-A and HLA-B alleles for most subjects in the first cohort. Some IMGT-functional V segments, including TRBV6-2 and TRBV6-3, could not be distinguished by the 87-base-pair reads and were therefore excluded. Correlated functional status among segregating V segments might reflect linkage disequilibrium, but an unknown experimental factor could not be ruled out. Several of the top co-occurrence clusters appeared to be linked to parvovirus B19, influenza, CMV and Epstein-Barr virus, according to a later analysis. Roughly uniform sequencing depth across donors was assumed in presence/absence analyses, although this assumption may not hold. A later analysis found that TCR association rates varied across HLA loci, with DRB1 alleles showing the most associated TCRs and HLA-C alleles the fewest. The authors suggested that the approach could potentially be generalized to other disease states and immunological phenotypes. The sequencing pipeline was judged likely to have produced a cluster of highly shared sequence variants as a technical artifact. Most TCR sequences were observed very rarely across donors, whereas some public TCRs were present in many individuals. In an earlier analysis of about 600 of the donors, most TCR beta V segments appeared in productive rearrangements about 90% or about 30% of the time, broadly matching IMGT annotations. A later analysis associated about 17,000 TCR beta sequences with specific HLA alleles at a false discovery rate of 0.05. V-gene and J-gene trimming of TCR beta chains was associated with a missense DCLRE1C variant in a later genetic analysis, and the association was replicated in an independent cohort. The only immune exposure information available for the cohort was CMV serostatus. In a later genetic analysis, fewer N-insertions in productive TCRs were reported among donors in an Asian-associated ancestry cluster than the approximately 710-donor mean. According to a later analysis, most CMV-associated TCR beta chains appeared to be HLA-restricted, and the HLA associations seemed to be driven largely by CMV exposure. In a later analysis, HLA-associated TCR beta chains showed more clonal expansion and lower generation probabilities than non-associated chains that were equally common. In vitro tests confirmed that a few of the cytomegalovirus-associated TCR beta chains recognize cytomegalovirus antigens. The classifier was reported to diagnose cytomegalovirus status with high specificity and sensitivity in both the original and validation cohorts. Only TCR beta chains were sequenced in this cohort, and the absence of alpha or paired-chain data limited detectable features. Over 15 rarely observed V segments, including chromosome 9 orphons, were excluded from the earlier analysis of 550 to 700 of the donors because counts were too low.

Based on the germline V gene (reference sequence), the CDR1 and CDR2 sequences are SGHNT and YYREEE. Germline trimming: 4 bases from V, 5 bases from J; junction bases outside gene matches: 9. The CDR3 contains 16 residues, cysteine and phenylalanine counted. The DNA shown is the 48-base CDR3, in frame from base 1. This clone was found a few times. This receptor's antigen is unknown. Per-nucleotide qualities are absent, and no much larger clonotype sits a single base away. Libraries were constructed by the immunoSEQ multiplex PCR assay. The multiplex PCR relied on a mix of 60 forward primers for TCR Vbeta segments and 13 reverse primers for TCR Jbeta segments. A multiplex PCR assay on genomic DNA amplified the CDR3 region of rearranged TCR beta genes. The Illumina HiSeq System was used to sequence the amplified TCR beta libraries as 87-base-pair reads. Turning to the authors' computational methods: In a later analysis, tens of millions of unique TCR beta chains were counted across the 650 to 750 repertoires, and roughly 9.9 million of these chains were shared by at least two donors. Raw reads were error-corrected and collapsed into unique sequences with a nearest-neighbor algorithm that merged closely related sequences to remove PCR and sequencing errors. Alignment of CDR3 sequences to IMGT reference sequences was used to assign V, D and J gene segments. For a sequence to be retained, a match of at least six nucleotides to both a V gene segment and a J gene segment was required. A rearrangement counted as productive if the CDR3 had no stop codons and remained in frame with V and J, and every other rearrangement counted as non-productive. Following IMGT convention, CDR3 was defined as the stretch from the second conserved V-encoded cysteine up to the conserved J-encoded phenylalanine. Sequences without an unambiguous match to a single V gene segment were excluded from the earlier analysis of several hundred of the donors. In an earlier analysis of approximately 590 of the donors, V segments were called functional above 56.7% productive rearrangements and were called segregating when the between-donor standard deviation exceeded 5%. To diagnose cytomegalovirus status from the catalog of TCR beta chain sequences, a statistical classification framework was built. In a later analysis, V and J genes were assigned by comparing TCR nucleotide sequences against IMGT/GENE-DB human TR gene sequences. Using the TCRdist pipeline, a later analysis assigned CDR3 sequences along with most-parsimonious VDJ recombination scenarios. In a later analysis, each TCR beta chain was defined by its CDR3 amino acid sequence together with its V-gene family, and reads lacking a unique V-gene family were excluded. A later analysis removed several hundred highly shared, low-generation-probability nucleotide sequences to deal with suspected cross-contamination and a sequencing artifact. In a later analysis, a clonal expansion index was calculated for each public chain from normalized within-repertoire ranks of inferred template counts. In a later analysis, generation probabilities were computed with a VDJ recombination model fitted to out-of-frame rearrangements, and the resulting probabilities were checked against IGoR. A later analysis scored TCR-TCR, TCR-HLA and TCR-CMV co-occurrence with hypergeometric tests, applying a repertoire-size bias correction to TCR pairs. False discovery rates were estimated in a later analysis by permuting HLA or CMV assignments 20 times. In a later analysis, co-occurring TCRs were grouped using DBSCAN, with TCRdist sequence similarity added in when clustering inside HLA-allele-positive subsets. Repertoires with fewer than 30,000 or more than 120,000 public chains, plus five repertoires with anomalous nucleotide sharing, were excluded from co-occurrence clustering. TCRdb holds this immuneACCESS table with in-frame rearrangements only. Some clones are missing; in checked studies, unresolved V genes explain under half, and the rest has no known cause. V and J calls and clone size are copied from that table; D and trimming were computed from the DNA. The sample profile shows 130,000 or so clones; over 70% of them were found once. 1.5% of the sample is held by the ten biggest clonotypes.

The cohort comprised hundreds of healthy bone marrow donors. Cohort members were all nominally healthy when sampled, although unrecorded immune exposures were likely present. The donor was CMV seronegative and was included in the group of under 450 seronegative cohort members. A peripheral blood sample was collected from each donor, and TCR beta sequencing was performed on peripheral blood mononuclear cells. The Qiagen DNeasy Blood Extraction Kit was used to extract genomic DNA from the blood cell samples. Sequenced sample: PBMCs. Recombination linked TRBV5-4 to TRBJ1-4; TRBD1 aligns with 9 central bases. This TCR derives from a woman in her late teens or twenties in good health and CMV-seronegative. The CDR3 is CASSPGAGTGNEKLFF. The nucleotide sequence is TGTGCCAGCAGCCCCGGGGCCGGGACAGGGAATGAAAAACTGTTTTTT.